The present TCR beta chain was sequenced within a study of T cells after yellow fever vaccination. This clonotype was counted at least ten times. Its antigen is as yet unknown. Findings and caveats of the study: At around 96% for CD4 and 75% to 90% for CD8, most primary-vaccination clones showed up again after the booster. High-abundance clonotypes from the bulk population could contaminate FACS-sorted repertoires. Only a minor proportion of clonotypes was detected across both CD4 and CD8 compartments.

By 5'RACE template switching, TCR cDNA was produced, with a universal primer site and UMIs added in the process. TCRdb recomputed calls from the 5' RACE reads with MiXCR, one row per CDR3 protein. The table records around 230,000 distinct CDR3 sequences, 6.7% of them present only once. The receptor's source is a man aged 30 to 39 who received the YFV17D yellow fever vaccine. The sample here was CD4+ T cells sorted from PBMCs, taken on the day of the yellow fever booster vaccination.

This CDR3 reads CASSPRGYSPLHF. CDR3 nucleotides: TGTGCCAGCAGCCCCAGGGGTTATTCACCCCTCCACTTT. The chain couples TRBV3-1 to TRBJ1-6, with D possibly TRBD1 on 6 matching bases. Looked up from germline, CDR1 is LGHDT and CDR2 is YNNKEL (reference sequence). The CDR3 is 13 amino acids. Trimming left V 4 bases short and J 8 bases short, with 9 bases between.